This T cell receptor beta chain appears in the sequencing data of a study of blood T cells in healthy people across ages. Whole-study results and caveats: Bulk PBMC profiling left naive and antigen-experienced comparisons inconclusive.

For the second PCR, which ran for about 6 to 12 cycles, a sample-barcoded 5' primer and a J-beta primer mix were used. CDR3-containing paired-end reads numbering at least 3 million came from each sample. TCRdb itself ran the 5' RACE reads through MiXCR, one entry per CDR3 protein. The sample yields approximately 780,000 distinct CDR3 sequences, roughly 26% seen once. Only a few counts were recorded for this clonotype. What it binds is unknown. This same sample was also taken into another study, of T cells of mothers and their children.

Sequencing input: blood. The TCR originated in a boy aged 5 to 17 in good health.

CDR3 in amino acids: CASSKGGEGQPSSYNEQIF. In DNA, the CDR3 is TGTGCCAGCAGCAAAGGGGGGGAAGGCCAACCCAGCTCCTACAATGAGCAGATCTTC. The chain couples TRBV21-1 to TRBJ2-1; TRBD2 reflects the table's D call only, with no check against the DNA. TRBV21-1 is a listed pseudogene. The CDR3 has 19 amino acids.